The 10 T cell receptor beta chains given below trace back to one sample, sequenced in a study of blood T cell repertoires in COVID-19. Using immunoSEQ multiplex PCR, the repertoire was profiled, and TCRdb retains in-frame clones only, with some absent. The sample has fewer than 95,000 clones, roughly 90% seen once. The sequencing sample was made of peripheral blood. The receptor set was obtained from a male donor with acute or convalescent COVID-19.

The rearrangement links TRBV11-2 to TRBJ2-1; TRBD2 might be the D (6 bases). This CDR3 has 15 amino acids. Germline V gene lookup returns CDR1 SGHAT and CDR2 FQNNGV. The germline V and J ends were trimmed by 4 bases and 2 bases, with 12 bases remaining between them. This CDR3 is CASSSRGGAYNEQFF. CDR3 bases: TGTGCCAGCAGCTCTCGCGGCGGGGCCTACAATGAGCAGTTCTTC. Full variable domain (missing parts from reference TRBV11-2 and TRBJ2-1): EAGVAQSPRYKIIEKRQSVAFWCNPISGHATLYWYQQILGQGPKLLIQFQNNGVVDDSQLPKDRFSAERLKGVDSTLKIQPAKLEDSAVYLCASSSRGGAYNEQFFGPGTRLTVL.

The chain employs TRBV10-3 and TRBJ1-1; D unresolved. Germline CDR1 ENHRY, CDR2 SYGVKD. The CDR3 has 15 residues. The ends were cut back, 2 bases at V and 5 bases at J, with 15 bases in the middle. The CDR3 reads CAISEGGNRGTEAFF. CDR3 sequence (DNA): TGTGCCATCAGTGAGGGAGGGAACCGAGGGACTGAAGCTTTCTTT.

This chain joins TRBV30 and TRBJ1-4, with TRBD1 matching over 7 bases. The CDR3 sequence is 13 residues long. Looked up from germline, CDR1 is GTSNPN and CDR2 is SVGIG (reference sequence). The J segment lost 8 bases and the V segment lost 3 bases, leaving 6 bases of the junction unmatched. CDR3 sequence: CAWRGPGGEKLFF. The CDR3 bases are TGTGCCTGGAGGGGGCCAGGGGGGGAAAAACTGTTTTTT.

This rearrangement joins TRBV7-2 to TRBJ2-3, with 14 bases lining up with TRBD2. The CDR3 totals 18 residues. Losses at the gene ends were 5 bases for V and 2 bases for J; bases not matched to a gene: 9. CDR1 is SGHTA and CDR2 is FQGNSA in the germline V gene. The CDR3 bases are TGTGCCAGCAGCGACGGACTAGCGGGGGGCCGTTTCACAGATACGCAGTATTTT. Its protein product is CASSDGLAGGRFTDTQYF.

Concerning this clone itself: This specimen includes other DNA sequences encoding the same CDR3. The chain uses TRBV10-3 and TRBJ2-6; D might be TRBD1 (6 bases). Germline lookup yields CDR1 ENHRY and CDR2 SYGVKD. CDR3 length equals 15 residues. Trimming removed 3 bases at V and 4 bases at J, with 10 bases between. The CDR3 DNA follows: TGTGCCATCAGTGATGGGACATTAGGGGCCAACGTCCTGACTTTC. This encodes CAISDGTLGANVLTF.

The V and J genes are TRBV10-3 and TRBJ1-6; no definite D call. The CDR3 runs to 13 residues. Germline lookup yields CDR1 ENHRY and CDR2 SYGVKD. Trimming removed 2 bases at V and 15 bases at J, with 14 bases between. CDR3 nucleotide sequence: TGTGCCATCAGTGAGGAGCGTAGACGGGTCCTCCACTTT. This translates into CAISEERRRVLHF.

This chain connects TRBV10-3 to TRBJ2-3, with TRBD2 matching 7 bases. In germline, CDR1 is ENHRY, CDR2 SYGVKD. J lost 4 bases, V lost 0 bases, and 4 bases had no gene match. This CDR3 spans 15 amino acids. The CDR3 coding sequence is TGTGCCATCAGTGAGTCGACTAGCTCAGCAGATACGCAGTATTTT. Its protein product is CAISESTSSADTQYF.

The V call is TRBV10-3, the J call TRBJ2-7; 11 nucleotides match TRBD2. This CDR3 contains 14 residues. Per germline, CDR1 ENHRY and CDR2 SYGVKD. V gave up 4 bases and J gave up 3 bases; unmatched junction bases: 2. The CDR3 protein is CAISGLAGSYEQYF. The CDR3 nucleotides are TGTGCCATCAGTGGACTAGCGGGGAGCTACGAGCAGTACTTC.

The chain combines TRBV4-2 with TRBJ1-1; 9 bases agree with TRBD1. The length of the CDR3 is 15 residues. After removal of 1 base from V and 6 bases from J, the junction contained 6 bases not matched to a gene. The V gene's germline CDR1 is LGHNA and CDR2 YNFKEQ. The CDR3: CASSQGDRGKAEAFF. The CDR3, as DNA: TGTGCCAGCAGCCAAGGAGACAGGGGGAAGGCTGAAGCTTTCTTT.

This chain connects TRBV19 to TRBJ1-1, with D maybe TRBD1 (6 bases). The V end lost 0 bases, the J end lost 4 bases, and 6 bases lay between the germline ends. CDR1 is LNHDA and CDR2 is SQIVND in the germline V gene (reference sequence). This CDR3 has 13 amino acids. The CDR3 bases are TGTGCCAGTAGTATAGAAGGGGGCACTGAAGCTTTCTTT. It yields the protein CASSIEGGTEAFF. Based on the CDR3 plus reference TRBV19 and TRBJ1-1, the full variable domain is DGGITQSPKYLFRKEGQNVTLSCEQNLNHDAMYWYRQDPGQGLRLIYYSQIVNDFQKGDIAEGYSVSREKKESFPLTVTSAQKNPTAFYLCASSIEGGTEAFFGQGTRLTVV.